These 3 T cell receptor beta chains originate from one sample sequenced in a study of technical replicates of blood from a few donors. Profiling relied on immunoSEQ multiplex PCR, and the TCRdb table lists in-frame clones only, not all of them. The sample holds 100,000 or so clones, approximately 96% seen once. Sequencing was carried out using T cells isolated from PBMCs. The receptor set was obtained from a human donor in good health.

V gene TRBV6-1 combines with J gene TRBJ2-7, with 11 nucleotides matching TRBD2. Germline CDR1 reads MNHNS; CDR2 reads SASEGT. The length of the CDR3 is 16 residues. Trimming removed 1 base from V and 3 bases from J; junction bases left unmatched: 5. The CDR3 protein is CASSEEGSGRGYEQYF. DNA for the CDR3: TGTGCCAGCAGTGAAGAGGGTAGCGGGAGGGGCTACGAGCAGTACTTC.

J is TRBJ1-5 and V is TRBV28, with TRBD1 as a possible D gene (6 bases). V shed 3 bases and J shed 1 base, with 10 bases lying between them. Germline CDR1 is MDHEN and CDR2 is SYDVKM. CDR3 length: 15 amino acids. The CDR3 here is CASSFLGGSNQPQHF. In DNA form, the CDR3 reads TGTGCCAGCAGTTTCTTAGGGGGAAGCAATCAGCCCCAGCATTTT. Drawing the rest from reference TRBV28 and TRBJ1-5, the complete variable domain is DVKVTQSSRYLVKRTGEKVFLECVQDMDHENMFWYRQDPGLGLRLIYFSYDVKMKEKGDIPEGYSVSREKKERFSLILESASTNQTSMYLCASSFLGGSNQPQHFGDGTRLSIL.

The rearrangement uses TRBV28 and TRBJ2-7; D may be TRBD1 (5 bases). Germline-derived CDR1 and CDR2 are MDHEN and SYDVKM. The ends were cut back, 8 bases at V and 3 bases at J, with 11 bases in the middle. This CDR3 contains 12 residues. Here the CDR3 reads CASLDRNYEQYF. CDR3 DNA sequence: TGTGCCAGCCTTGACAGAAACTACGAGCAGTACTTC.